The sample holds one count of the clone carrying this TCR beta chain. Its antigen is currently unknown. The sample comes from a study of T cells in Graves' hyperthyroidism and ophthalmopathy. Study-level points and caveats: In simple terms, a model built on 13 V-J features told ophthalmopathy apart from stable hyperthyroidism. Most thyroid-expanded clonotypes above 0.001 were also found in blood.

Patients between 18 and 65 years old had hyperthyroidism, newly diagnosed and lasting under 2 months. Cells are PBMCs isolated from around 9.4 ml of fresh blood. Amplification of TCR beta CDR3 regions used RNA as the template. A first-round RT-PCR of the TCR CDR3 used the HTBI primer set. TCRdb reprocessed the multiplex PCR reads with MiXCR, giving one entry per CDR3 protein. The sample holds some 510,000 distinct CDR3 sequences, about a fifth seen once. The TCR was taken from a man between 18 and 29 years old with Graves' hyperthyroidism. Sequences were obtained from blood.

The DNA for the CDR3 is TGTGCCAGCACCTCATGGGGCACAGGGACCTACGAGCAGTACTTC. Translating it yields CASTSWGTGTYEQYF. The chain employs TRBV6-1 and TRBJ2-7; tentatively, D is TRBD1 (6 bases). The ends were cut back, 7 bases at V and 2 bases at J, with 18 bases in the middle. The length of the CDR3 is 15 residues. Germline CDR1 and CDR2: MNHNS and SASEGT.